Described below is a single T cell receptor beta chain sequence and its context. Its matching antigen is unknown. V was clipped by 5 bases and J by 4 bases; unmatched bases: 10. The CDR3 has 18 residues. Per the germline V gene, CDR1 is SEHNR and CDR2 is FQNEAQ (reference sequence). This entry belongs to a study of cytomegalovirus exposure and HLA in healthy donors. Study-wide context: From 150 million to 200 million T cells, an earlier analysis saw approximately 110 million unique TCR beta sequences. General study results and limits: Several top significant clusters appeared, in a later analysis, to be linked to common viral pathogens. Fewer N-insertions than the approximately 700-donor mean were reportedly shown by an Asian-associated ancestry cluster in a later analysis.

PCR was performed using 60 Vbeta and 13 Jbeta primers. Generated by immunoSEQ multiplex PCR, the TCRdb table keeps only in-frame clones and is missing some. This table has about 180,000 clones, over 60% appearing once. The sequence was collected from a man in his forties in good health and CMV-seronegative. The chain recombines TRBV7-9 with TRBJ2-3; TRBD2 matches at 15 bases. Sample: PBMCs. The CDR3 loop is CASSQRTSGGASSDTQYF. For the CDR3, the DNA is TGTGCCAGCAGCCAACGGACTAGCGGGGGGGCCAGTTCAGATACGCAGTATTTT.